The 27 T cell receptor beta chains given below trace back to one sample, sequenced in a study of CD8 T cells in ankylosing spondylitis. Overall study findings and caveats: Within ankylosing spondylitis blood, a TCR beta motif made up of under 10 highly homologous variants appeared to be characteristic.

Using its own MiXCR run on the 5' RACE reads, TCRdb lists one record per CDR3 protein. Of 500,000 to 550,000 distinct CDR3 sequences listed, about 13% are singletons. Their specific antigens are unknown. Material for sequencing was blood, either unsorted or a sorted T cell fraction (not recorded which). All receptors derive from a male donor with ankylosing spondylitis.

V gene TRBV19 combines with J gene TRBJ2-1; the match to TRBD2 covers 7 bases. J lost 4 bases, V lost 4 bases, and 7 bases had no gene match. The CDR3 runs to 15 residues. Germline CDR1 reads LNHDA; CDR2 reads SQIVND (reference sequence). CDR3 sequence reads: CASSTGPGGYNEQFF. CDR3 nucleotides: TGTGCCAGTAGTACAGGACCCGGGGGGTACAATGAGCAGTTCTTC.

This clonotype was seen more than once but under ten times. The V call is TRBV6-1, the J call TRBJ1-1; perhaps TRBD1 as D (5 bases). CDR1 and CDR2 from the germline V gene are MNHNS and SASEGT. Trimming removed 8 bases at V and 5 bases at J, with 15 bases between. This CDR3 spans 13 amino acids. The CDR3 loop is CASFREGITEAFF. DNA of the CDR3: TGTGCCAGCTTCCGGGAGGGGATTACTGAAGCTTTCTTT.

There are many counts of this clonotype. The chain has TRBV4-1 and TRBJ2-3; 8 nucleotides match TRBD2. CDR1 is MGHRA and CDR2 is YSYEKL in the germline V gene. With V trimmed by 0 bases and J by 5 bases, 4 bases remained unmatched. The CDR3 is 15 residues long. In nucleotides, the CDR3 is TGCGCCAGCAGCCAAGATTGGCTAGCGGGAGATACGCAGTATTTT. Translated: CASSQDWLAGDTQYF.

The chain is built from TRBV12-3 or TRBV12-4 and TRBJ2-1; D may be TRBD1 (5 bases). The V end was cut by 6 bases, the J end by 4 bases, with 10 bases between. The CDR3 runs 13 residues. CDR3 sequence reads: CASRKDMYNEQFF. The CDR3 bases are TGTGCCAGCAGGAAGGACATGTACAATGAGCAGTTCTTC.

In DNA form, the CDR3 reads TGTGCCATCAGTGCAGGACTAGCGGGAGAACACGAGCAGTACTTC. Protein sequence: CAISAGLAGEHEQYF. V usage is TRBV10-3 and J usage is TRBJ2-7, with 13 bases aligning to TRBD2. The CDR3 extends over 15 amino acids. The germline V gene encodes CDR1 ENHRY and CDR2 SYGVKD. The V segment lost 4 bases and the J segment 5 bases; nucleotides outside the gene matches: 5.

At least ten counts were recorded for this clonotype. The genes are TRBV5-1 and TRBJ2-5; possible D gene TRBD1, 6 bases. Germline V lookup: CDR1 SGHRS, CDR2 YFSETQ. Deletions cut 5 bases from V and 0 bases from J, with 17 bases between. This CDR3 region has 16 residues. CDR3 amino acids: CASRVKTGSHQETQYF. CDR3 nucleotide sequence: TGCGCCAGCAGAGTAAAGACAGGCAGTCACCAAGAGACCCAGTACTTC.

V usage is TRBV10-3 and J usage is TRBJ2-3; 7 bases line up with TRBD1. The V and J ends lost 6 bases and 4 bases, in that order; junction bases with no gene match: 7. Germline loops: CDR1 ENHRY, CDR2 SYGVKD. CDR3 length: 14 amino acids. The CDR3 loop reads CAIRIRGQSDTQYF. The CDR3 coding sequence is TGTGCCATCAGAATCAGGGGACAGTCAGATACGCAGTATTTT.

CDR3 DNA: TGTGCTAGTGGTTTGGGTCCAAGGGGGAGAGTAAGCACCGGGGAGCTGTTTTTT. Protein sequence: CASGLGPRGRVSTGELFF. The chain uses TRBV12-5 and TRBJ2-2; D is possibly TRBD1 (6 bases). The germline V and J ends were trimmed by 1 base and 4 bases, with 19 bases remaining between them. This CDR3 has 18 residues. Germline V gene lookup returns CDR1 LGHNT and CDR2 FRNRAP.

This clonotype was seen a few times. The chain links TRBV6-1 to TRBJ1-1, with unresolved D. From germline, CDR1 is MNHNS and CDR2 SASEGT. V lost 4 bases, J lost 0 bases, and 9 bases lay in between. CDR3 size: 14 residues. As DNA, the CDR3 is TGTGCCAGCAGTGGATCGACCATGAACACTGAAGCTTTCTTT. It codes for CASSGSTMNTEAFF.

The CDR3 nucleotides are TGCGCCAGCAGCCCCGCGGGGGCGAACACCGGGGAGCTGTTTTTT. Translation: CASSPAGANTGELFF. The chain has TRBV5-1 and TRBJ2-2; 7 bases are shared with TRBD2. This CDR3 is 15 amino acids long. After removal of 4 bases from V and 0 bases from J, the junction contained 3 bases not matched to a gene. CDR1 and CDR2 from the germline V gene are SGHRS and YFSETQ.

This clonotype was counted between two and nine times. The chain employs TRBV5-5 and TRBJ1-6, with 9 positions matching TRBD1. CDR3 length: 14 residues. Germline V CDR1 and CDR2: SGHKS, YYEKEE (reference sequence). The ends lost 4 bases at V and 10 bases at J; junction bases unmatched: 6. CDR3 bases: TGTGCCAGCAGCGTCCGGACAGGGGAATCACCCCTCCACTTT. Amino acids: CASSVRTGESPLHF.

This clonotype was seen only a few times. V is TRBV5-5 and J is TRBJ2-5, with D perhaps assigned TRBD1 or TRBD2 (5 bases each). The CDR3 contains 15 residues. V gave up 1 base and J gave up 5 bases, with 15 bases separating them. From germline, CDR1 is SGHKS and CDR2 YYEKEE (reference sequence). The CDR3 region is CASSLWDRVGETQYF. DNA for the CDR3: TGTGCCAGCAGCTTGTGGGACCGCGTTGGGGAGACCCAGTACTTC. Combining the CDR3 with reference TRBV5-5 and TRBJ2-5 gives the whole variable domain DAGVTQSPTHLIKTRGQQVTLRCSPISGHKSVSWYQQVLGQGPQFIFQYYEKEERGRGNFPDRFSARQFPNYSSELNVNALLLGDSALYLCASSLWDRVGETQYFGPGTRLLVL.

CDR3 bases: TGCAGTGCTAGTGGGGGGGGACTAGCGGGACCCCAGGATGAGCAGTTCTTC. Residues: CSASGGGLAGPQDEQFF. V and J are TRBV20-1 and TRBJ2-1; 13 nucleotides align to TRBD2. The trim removed 3 bases at V and 8 bases at J, leaving 13 bases unmatched. CDR3 length equals 17 residues. CDR1 and CDR2 from the germline V gene are DFQATT and SNEGSKA (reference sequence).

The J gene is TRBJ2-3, the V gene TRBV12-3 or TRBV12-4; 10 bases are shared with TRBD2. The CDR3 totals 15 residues. The V segment lost 5 bases and the J segment 5 bases; nucleotides outside the gene matches: 7. CDR3 loop: CASSLGTSVKDTQYF. The CDR3 DNA reads as TGTGCCAGCAGTCTAGGGACTAGCGTAAAAGATACGCAGTATTTT.

The chain employs TRBV27 and TRBJ2-2, with D hard to call. Per the germline V gene, CDR1 is MNHEY and CDR2 is SMNVEV (reference sequence). With 3 bases removed from V and 0 bases from J, the gap between germline ends came to 8 bases. The CDR3 spans 15 residues. This CDR3 is CASSFQLSNTGELFF. In DNA, the CDR3 is TGTGCCAGCAGTTTCCAACTGTCGAACACCGGGGAGCTGTTTTTT.

This clonotype has a handful of counts. J is TRBJ2-2 and V is TRBV14; D gene ambiguous. CDR3 length: 13 residues. Trimming shortened V by 0 bases and J by 8 bases, and 7 bases separated the two germline ends. CDR1 is SGHDN and CDR2 is FVKESK in the germline V gene. The CDR3 DNA reads as TGTGCCAGCAGCCAAGATATACAGGGGGAGCTGTTTTTT. It yields the protein CASSQDIQGELFF. Combining the CDR3 with reference TRBV14 and TRBJ2-2 gives the whole variable domain EAGVTQFPSHSVIEKGQTVTLRCDPISGHDNLYWYRRVMGKEIKFLLHFVKESKQDESGMPNNRFLAERTGGTYSTLKVQPAELEDSGVYFCASSQDIQGELFFGEGSRLTVL.

CDR3 in DNA: TGTGCCAGCAGTGCGGGACAGTTCAACTATGGCTACACCTTC. Its translation: CASSAGQFNYGYTF. The chain couples TRBV25-1 to TRBJ1-2; 7 nucleotides align to TRBD1. Germline V lookup: CDR1 MGHDK, CDR2 SYGVNS. After removal of 4 bases from V and 2 bases from J, the junction contained 4 bases not matched to a gene. The CDR3 consists of 14 residues.

This clonotype was seen at least ten times. The chain uses TRBV20-1 and TRBJ2-3; tentatively, D is TRBD1 (6 bases). There are 15 residues in the CDR3. CDR1 and CDR2 from the germline V gene are DFQATT and SNEGSKA (reference sequence). V shed 6 bases and J shed 4 bases, with 20 bases lying between them. CDR3 residues: CSASDQGGVADTQYF. In DNA, the CDR3 is TGCAGTGCCTCCGACCAAGGGGGAGTCGCAGATACGCAGTATTTT.

This clonotype was counted only a few times. This rearrangement joins TRBV12-3 or TRBV12-4 to TRBJ2-3; D perhaps matches TRBD1 (7 bases). CDR3 length: 13 residues. V gave up 8 bases and J gave up 6 bases, with 15 bases separating them. The CDR3 here is CASEASGGDTQYF. CDR3 in DNA: TGTGCCAGCGAAGCGTCAGGGGGGGATACGCAGTATTTT.

This rearrangement joins TRBV27 to TRBJ1-2; D possibly corresponds to TRBD1 (5 bases). Germline CDR1 and CDR2: MNHEY and SMNVEV (reference sequence). With 5 bases removed from V and 8 bases from J, the gap between germline ends came to 24 bases. The CDR3 is made up of 16 amino acids. Written as DNA, the CDR3 is TGTGCCAGCAGTCCCCTCGCCGGGGCGCGATCTCAGGGCTACACCTTC. Amino acids: CASSPLAGARSQGYTF.

This clonotype was counted between two and nine times. The chain carries TRBV18 and TRBJ2-3; no clear D gene. From germline, CDR1 is KGHSH and CDR2 LQKENI. Trimming removed 1 base from V and 7 bases from J, with 21 bases in between. The CDR3 sequence is 17 residues long. CDR3 coding DNA: TGTGCCAGCTCACCACTCGCCGGATCAGGTGCGCGAAATACGCAGTATTTT. It translates to CASSPLAGSGARNTQYF.

This chain joins TRBV10-1 and TRBJ2-3; no firm D call. Germline loops: CDR1 WNHNN, CDR2 SYGVQD (reference sequence). V gave up 0 bases and J gave up 7 bases, with 8 bases separating them. The CDR3 consists of 13 residues. Written as DNA, the CDR3 is TGCGCCAGCAGTGAGTCAGGGTCTAATACGCAGTATTTT. Encoded protein: CASSESGSNTQYF.

The chain links TRBV27 to TRBJ2-5, with 8 bases lining up with TRBD1. Germline V gives CDR1 MNHEY, CDR2 SMNVEV (reference sequence). J gave up 5 bases and V 8 bases, and 4 bases lay outside the gene matches. The CDR3 is 12 amino acids. The CDR3 reads CASRRGRETQYF. The DNA of the CDR3 is TGTGCCAGCCGCAGGGGGCGGGAGACCCAGTACTTC.

The genes are TRBV9 and TRBJ2-5, with D unclear. CDR1 and CDR2 (germline): SGDLS, YYNGEE. V was clipped by 3 bases and J by 5 bases, with 11 bases between them. The CDR3 spans 13 residues. For the CDR3, the DNA is TGTGCCAGCAGCGCATCCAACGGGGAGACCCAGTACTTC. Protein product: CASSASNGETQYF.

CDR3 DNA: TGTGCCACCGGGACAGCAATTGAAGCTTTCTTT. This gives the protein CATGTAIEAFF. The chain has TRBV12-3 or TRBV12-4 and TRBJ1-1; 7 bases are a match to TRBD1. The CDR3 contains 11 residues. With V trimmed by 10 bases and J by 7 bases, 6 bases remained unmatched.

This rearrangement joins TRBV29-1 to TRBJ2-7; D possibly uses TRBD1 or TRBD2 (5 bases each). This CDR3 spans 15 amino acids. Trimming pared 6 bases from V and 4 bases from J, leaving 22 bases between. The germline gives CDR1 SQVTM, CDR2 ANQGSEA. The CDR3 DNA follows: TGCAGCGTGATCGGGACGCCAGTATTGGGGTACGAGCAGTACTTC. Protein: CSVIGTPVLGYEQYF.

The chain links TRBV3-1 to TRBJ2-1, with D perhaps matching TRBD1 (6 bases). This CDR3 is 14 amino acids long. Germline CDR1 reads LGHDT; CDR2 reads YNNKEL (reference sequence). Deletions cut 0 bases from V and 8 bases from J, with 11 bases between. CDR3 amino acids: CASSQEYRVHEQFF. CDR3 bases: TGTGCCAGCAGCCAAGAGTACAGGGTACATGAGCAGTTCTTC.